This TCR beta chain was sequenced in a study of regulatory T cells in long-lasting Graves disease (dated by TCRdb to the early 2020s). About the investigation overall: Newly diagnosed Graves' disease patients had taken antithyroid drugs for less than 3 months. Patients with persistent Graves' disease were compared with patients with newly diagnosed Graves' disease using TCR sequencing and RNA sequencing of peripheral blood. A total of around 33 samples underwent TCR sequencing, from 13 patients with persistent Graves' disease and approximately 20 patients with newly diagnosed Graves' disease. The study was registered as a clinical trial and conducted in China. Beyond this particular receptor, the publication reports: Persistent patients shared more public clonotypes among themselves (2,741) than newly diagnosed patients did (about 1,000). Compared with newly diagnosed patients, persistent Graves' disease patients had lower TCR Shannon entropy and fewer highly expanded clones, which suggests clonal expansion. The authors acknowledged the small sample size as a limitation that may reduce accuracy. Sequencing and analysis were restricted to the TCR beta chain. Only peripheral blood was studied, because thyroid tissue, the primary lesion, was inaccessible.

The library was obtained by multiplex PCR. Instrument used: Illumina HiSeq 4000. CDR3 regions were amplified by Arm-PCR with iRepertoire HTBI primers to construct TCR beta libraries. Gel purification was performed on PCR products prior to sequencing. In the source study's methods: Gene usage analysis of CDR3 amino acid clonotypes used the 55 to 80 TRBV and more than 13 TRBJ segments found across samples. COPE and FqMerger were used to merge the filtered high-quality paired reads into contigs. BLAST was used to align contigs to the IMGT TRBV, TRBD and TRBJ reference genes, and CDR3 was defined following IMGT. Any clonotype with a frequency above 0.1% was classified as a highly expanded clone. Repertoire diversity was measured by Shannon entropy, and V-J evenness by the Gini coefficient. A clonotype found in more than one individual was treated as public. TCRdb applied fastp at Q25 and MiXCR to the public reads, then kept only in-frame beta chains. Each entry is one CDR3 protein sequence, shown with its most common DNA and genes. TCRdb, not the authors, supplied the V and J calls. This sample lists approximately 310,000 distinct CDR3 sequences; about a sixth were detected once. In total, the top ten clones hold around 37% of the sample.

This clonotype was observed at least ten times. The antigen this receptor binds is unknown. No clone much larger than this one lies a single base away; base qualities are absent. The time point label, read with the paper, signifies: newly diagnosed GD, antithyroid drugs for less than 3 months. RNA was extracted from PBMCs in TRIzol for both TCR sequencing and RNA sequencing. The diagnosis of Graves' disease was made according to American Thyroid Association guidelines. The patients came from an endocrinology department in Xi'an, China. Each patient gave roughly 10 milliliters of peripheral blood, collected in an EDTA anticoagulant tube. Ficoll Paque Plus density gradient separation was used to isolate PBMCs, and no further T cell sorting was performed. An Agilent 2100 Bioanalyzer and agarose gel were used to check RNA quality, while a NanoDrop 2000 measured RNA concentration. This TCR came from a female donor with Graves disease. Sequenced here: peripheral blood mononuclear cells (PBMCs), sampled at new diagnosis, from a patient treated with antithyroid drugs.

Here is the DNA: TGTGCCACCCAGCAGATAGCGGGAGCCCCCGGGGAGCTGTTTTTT. This is translated as CATQQIAGAPGELFF. The rearrangement combines TRBV12-3 or TRBV12-4 with TRBJ2-2; the central 9 bases match TRBD2. Trimmed from V: 10 bases; trimmed from J: 6 bases; junction bases lacking a gene match: 12. Taken from cysteine to phenylalanine, the CDR3 has 15 residues. The kept DNA is CDR3 alone, 45 bases in frame from the first base.